This T cell receptor (beta chain) was obtained from a study of glioma-infiltrating T cells. Regarding the study as a whole: Above-expected tissue-blood divergence occurred in all gliomas, most in low-grade ones.

The iRepertoire nested amplicon-rescue multiplex PCR amplified TCR alpha and beta CDR3s from RNA. Tissue mRNA or PBMC total RNA, roughly 95-400 ng, went into one-step reverse transcription and amplification. TCRdb recomputed calls from the multiplex PCR reads with MiXCR, one row per CDR3 protein. The sample consists of under 130,000 distinct CDR3 sequences, approximately 28% of them appearing once. This clonotype was counted many times. Antigen specificity is unknown. The CDR3 covers 14 residues. Germline values: CDR1 DFQATT, CDR2 SNEGSKA (reference sequence). Trimming removed 5 bases from V and 7 bases from J; junction bases left unmatched: 10.

This TCR came from a human donor with low-grade glioma or glioblastoma, undergoing nonglioma brain surgery, or in good health (not recorded which). This chain joins TRBV20-1 and TRBJ2-1; 8 bases fit TRBD1. The sequencing input was glioma tissue, nonneoplastic brain tissue, or PBMCs (not recorded which). The CDR3 DNA follows: TGCAGTGCTCAGGGAGGACAGGGATGGAATGAGCAGTTCTTC. It specifies CSAQGGQGWNEQFF.